The clone carrying this TCR beta chain was recorded a few times. What it binds is not known. The sequenced fragment ends 3 residues before the CDR3 boundary, so the rest is inferred from the germline J gene. Germline V lookup: CDR1 SGHVS, CDR2 FQNEAQ. The CDR3 totals 12 residues. Equal genomic DNA amounts from CVID and control samples were sequenced. Method: immunoSEQ multiplex PCR; TCRdb's copy keeps in-frame clones and lacks some. The sample shows 50,000 or so clones, none of them appearing just once. The record originates from a study of T cell clonality in common variable immunodeficiency. Patients and controls were mostly of Caucasian heritage. Findings of the study overall: Compared with controls, CVID subjects had fewer shared TCRbeta clones.

The sequenced material came from peripheral blood mononuclear cells. J is TRBJ2-3 and V is TRBV7-8; D not certain. The receptor was derived from a person aged 18 to 75 in good health. The sequenced CDR3 bases are TGTGCCAGCAGCTTAGAAGTTTGGCCG. Translating it yields CASSLEVWP. The full CDR3 sequence reads CASSLEVWPQYF.